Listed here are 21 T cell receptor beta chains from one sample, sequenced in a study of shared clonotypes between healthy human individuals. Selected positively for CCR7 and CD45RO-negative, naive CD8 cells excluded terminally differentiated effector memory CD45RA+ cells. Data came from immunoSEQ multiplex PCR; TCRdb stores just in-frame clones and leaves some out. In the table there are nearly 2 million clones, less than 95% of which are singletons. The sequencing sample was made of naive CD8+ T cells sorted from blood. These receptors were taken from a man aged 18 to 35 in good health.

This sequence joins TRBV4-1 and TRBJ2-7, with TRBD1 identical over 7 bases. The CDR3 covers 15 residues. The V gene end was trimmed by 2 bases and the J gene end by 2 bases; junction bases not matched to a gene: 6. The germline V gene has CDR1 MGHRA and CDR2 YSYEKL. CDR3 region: CASSQSLDRTYEQYF. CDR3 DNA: TGCGCCAGCAGCCAATCCCTGGACAGGACCTACGAGCAGTACTTC.

The DNA for the CDR3 is TGCAGTGCCGAGGCGGGGCTAGAGCAGTACTTC. Translation: CSAEAGLEQYF. V is TRBV20-1 and J is TRBJ2-7; D perhaps matches TRBD2 (6 bases). The CDR3 contains 11 residues. V was shortened by 6 bases and J by 7 bases, with 13 bases between the two germline ends. From germline, CDR1 is DFQATT and CDR2 SNEGSKA (reference sequence).

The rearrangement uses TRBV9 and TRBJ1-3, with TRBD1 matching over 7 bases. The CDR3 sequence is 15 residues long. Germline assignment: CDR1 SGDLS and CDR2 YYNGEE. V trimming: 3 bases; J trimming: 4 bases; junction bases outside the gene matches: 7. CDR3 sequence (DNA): TGTGCCAGCAGCGGCACAGGGGACCTCGGAAACACCATATATTTT. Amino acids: CASSGTGDLGNTIYF.

CDR3 coding DNA: TGTGCCAGCAGCCCGACCGAGGGACACATCTTAGCTAACTATGGCTACACCTTC. This encodes CASSPTEGHILANYGYTF. The chain is built from TRBV9 and TRBJ1-2; maybe TRBD1 (6 bases). Germline CDR1 SGDLS, CDR2 YYNGEE. The CDR3 has 18 residues. Between the trimmed V and J ends, which lost 4 bases and 0 bases, there was a span of 22 bases.

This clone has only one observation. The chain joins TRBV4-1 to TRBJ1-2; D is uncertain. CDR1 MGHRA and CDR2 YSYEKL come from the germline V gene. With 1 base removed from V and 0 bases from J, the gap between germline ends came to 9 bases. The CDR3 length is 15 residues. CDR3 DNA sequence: TGCGCCAGCAGCCAAGTCACAGCCCCTAACTATGGCTACACCTTC. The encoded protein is CASSQVTAPNYGYTF.

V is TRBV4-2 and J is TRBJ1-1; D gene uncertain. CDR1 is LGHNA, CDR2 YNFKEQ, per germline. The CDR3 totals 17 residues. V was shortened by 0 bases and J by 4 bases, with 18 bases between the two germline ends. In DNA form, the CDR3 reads TGTGCCAGCAGCCAAGATCGGTTGCGGAGGAGCCGCACTGAAGCTTTCTTT. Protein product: CASSQDRLRRSRTEAFF.

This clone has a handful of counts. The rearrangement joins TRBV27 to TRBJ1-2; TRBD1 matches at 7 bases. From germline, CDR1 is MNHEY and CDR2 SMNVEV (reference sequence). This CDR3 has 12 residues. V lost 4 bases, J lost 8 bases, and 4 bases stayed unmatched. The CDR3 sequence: CASSSPGGGYTF. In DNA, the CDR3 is TGTGCCAGCAGTTCACCAGGGGGAGGCTACACCTTC.

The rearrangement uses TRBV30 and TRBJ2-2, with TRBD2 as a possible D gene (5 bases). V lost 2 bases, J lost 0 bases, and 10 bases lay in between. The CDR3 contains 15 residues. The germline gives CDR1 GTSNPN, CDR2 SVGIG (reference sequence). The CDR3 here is CAWSRETTNTGELFF. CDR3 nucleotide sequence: TGTGCCTGGAGTCGCGAGACTACGAACACCGGGGAGCTGTTTTTT.

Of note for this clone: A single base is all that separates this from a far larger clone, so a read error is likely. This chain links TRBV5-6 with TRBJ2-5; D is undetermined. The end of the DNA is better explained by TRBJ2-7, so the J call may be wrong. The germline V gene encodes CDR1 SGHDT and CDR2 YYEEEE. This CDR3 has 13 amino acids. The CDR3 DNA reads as TGTGCCAGCAGCTTGGGGGATACCTACGAGCAGTACTTC. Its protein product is CASSLGDTYEQYF.

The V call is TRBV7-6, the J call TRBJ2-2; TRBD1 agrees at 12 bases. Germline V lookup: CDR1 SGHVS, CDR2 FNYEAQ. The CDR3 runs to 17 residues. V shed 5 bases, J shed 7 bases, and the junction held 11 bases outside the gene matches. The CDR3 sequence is CASSANAGTGGIGELFF. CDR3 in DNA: TGTGCCAGCAGCGCTAACGCCGGGACAGGGGGCATCGGGGAGCTGTTTTTT. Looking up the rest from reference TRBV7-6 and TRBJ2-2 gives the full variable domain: GAGVSQSPRYKVTKRGQDVALRCDPISGHVSLYWYRQALGQGPEFLTYFNYEAQQDKSGLPNDRFSAERPEGSISTLTIQRTEQRDSAMYRCASSANAGTGGIGELFFGEGSRLTVL.

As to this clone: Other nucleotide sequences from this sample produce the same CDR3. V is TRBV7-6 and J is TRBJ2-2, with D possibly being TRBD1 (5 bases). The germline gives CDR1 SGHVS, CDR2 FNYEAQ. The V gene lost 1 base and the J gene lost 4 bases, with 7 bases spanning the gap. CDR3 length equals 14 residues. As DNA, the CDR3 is TGTGCCAGCAGCTTAGGGGGCATCACCGGGGAGCTGTTTTTT. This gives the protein CASSLGGITGELFF. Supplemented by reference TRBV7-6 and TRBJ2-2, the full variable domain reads GAGVSQSPRYKVTKRGQDVALRCDPISGHVSLYWYRQALGQGPEFLTYFNYEAQQDKSGLPNDRFSAERPEGSISTLTIQRTEQRDSAMYRCASSLGGITGELFFGEGSRLTVL.

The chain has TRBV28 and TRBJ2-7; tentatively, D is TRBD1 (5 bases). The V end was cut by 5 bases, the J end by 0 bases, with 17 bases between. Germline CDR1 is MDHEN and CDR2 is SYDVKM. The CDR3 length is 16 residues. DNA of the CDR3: TGTGCCAGCAGTACGATCAGGGTTTCCAGCTCCTACGAGCAGTACTTC. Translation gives CASSTIRVSSSYEQYF.

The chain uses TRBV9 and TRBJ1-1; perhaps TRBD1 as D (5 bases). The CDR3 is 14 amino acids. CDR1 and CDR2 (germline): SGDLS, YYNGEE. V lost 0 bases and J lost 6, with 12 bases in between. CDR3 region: CASSVGSGLPEAFF. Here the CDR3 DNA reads TGTGCCAGCAGCGTAGGTTCGGGACTGCCTGAAGCTTTCTTT.

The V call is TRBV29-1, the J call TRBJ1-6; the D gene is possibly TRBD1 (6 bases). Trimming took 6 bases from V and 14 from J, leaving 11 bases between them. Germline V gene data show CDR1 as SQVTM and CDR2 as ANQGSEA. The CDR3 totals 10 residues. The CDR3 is CSVAQGTLHF. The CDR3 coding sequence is TGCAGCGTCGCCCAGGGGACCCTCCACTTT.

The CDR3 coding sequence is TGTGCCAGCAGTGATGGATTTCGGCAGGGGCAGTACTTC. As protein: CASSDGFRQGQYF. This chain connects TRBV6-1 to TRBJ2-7, with D maybe TRBD1 (5 bases). Trimming stripped 3 bases from V and 9 bases from J, with 15 bases between. The CDR3 length is 13 residues. Germline loops: CDR1 MNHNS, CDR2 SASEGT.

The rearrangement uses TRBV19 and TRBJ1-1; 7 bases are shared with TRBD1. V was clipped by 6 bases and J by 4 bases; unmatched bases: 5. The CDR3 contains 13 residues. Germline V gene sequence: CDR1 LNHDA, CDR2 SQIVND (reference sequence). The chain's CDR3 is CASRWTGGTEAFF. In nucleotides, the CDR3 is TGTGCCAGTAGATGGACAGGAGGCACTGAAGCTTTCTTT. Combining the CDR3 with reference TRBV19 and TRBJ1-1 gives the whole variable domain DGGITQSPKYLFRKEGQNVTLSCEQNLNHDAMYWYRQDPGQGLRLIYYSQIVNDFQKGDIAEGYSVSREKKESFPLTVTSAQKNPTAFYLCASRWTGGTEAFFGQGTRLTVV.

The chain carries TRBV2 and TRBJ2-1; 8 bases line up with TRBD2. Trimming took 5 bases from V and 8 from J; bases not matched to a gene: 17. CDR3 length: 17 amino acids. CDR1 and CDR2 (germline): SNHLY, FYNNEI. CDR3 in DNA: TGTGCCAGCAGTTCGCCTTCCGGGACTAGTTCTATCGATGAGCAGTTCTTC. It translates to CASSSPSGTSSIDEQFF.

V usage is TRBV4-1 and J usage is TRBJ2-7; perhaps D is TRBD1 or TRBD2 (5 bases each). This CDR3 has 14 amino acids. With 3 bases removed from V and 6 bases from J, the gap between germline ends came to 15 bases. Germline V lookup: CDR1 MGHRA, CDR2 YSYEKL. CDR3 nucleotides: TGCGCCAGCAGCCACCTTGTCGAGGGGTCCGAGCAGTACTTC. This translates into CASSHLVEGSEQYF.

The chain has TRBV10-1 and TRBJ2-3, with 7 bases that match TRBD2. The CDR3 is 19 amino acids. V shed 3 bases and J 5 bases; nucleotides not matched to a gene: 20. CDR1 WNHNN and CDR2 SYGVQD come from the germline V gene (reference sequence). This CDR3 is CASSDLGGFGAAGVDTQYF. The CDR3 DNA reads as TGCGCCAGCAGTGATCTCGGGGGGTTCGGGGCCGCCGGTGTAGATACGCAGTATTTT.

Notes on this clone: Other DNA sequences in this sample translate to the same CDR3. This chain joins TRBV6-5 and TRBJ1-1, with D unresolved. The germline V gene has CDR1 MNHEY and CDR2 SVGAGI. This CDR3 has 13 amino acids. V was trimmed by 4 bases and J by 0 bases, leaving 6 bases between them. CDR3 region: CASSSGLNTEAFF. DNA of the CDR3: TGTGCCAGCAGTTCGGGATTGAACACTGAAGCTTTCTTT.

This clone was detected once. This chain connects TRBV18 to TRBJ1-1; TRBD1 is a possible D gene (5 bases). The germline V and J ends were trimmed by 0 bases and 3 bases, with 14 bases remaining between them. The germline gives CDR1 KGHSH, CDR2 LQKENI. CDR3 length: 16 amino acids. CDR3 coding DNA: TGTGCCAGCTCACCACCGACAGAAGAAGCCTACACTGAAGCTTTCTTT. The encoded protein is CASSPPTEEAYTEAFF.